This T cell receptor (beta chain) appears in the sequencing data of a study of cytomegalovirus exposure and HLA in healthy donors. Study-level results: Donor immune exposure was known only as CMV serostatus. Analyses of presence and absence presupposed an approximately uniform sequencing depth across donors. Later analysis found that TCR beta chains associated with HLA were more clonally expanded than other, equally common chains. Later findings reportedly placed an Asian-associated ancestry cluster below the approximately 670-donor mean for N-insertions.

The CDR3 loop spans 16 amino acids. V was clipped by 5 bases and J by 4 bases, with 17 bases between them. Germline V gene lookup returns CDR1 MDHEN and CDR2 SYDVKM. On this clone: Its antigen remains unknown.

In the PCR, 60 Vbeta and 13 Jbeta primers were used. Some clones are missing from TCRdb's copy, which holds only in-frame ones; the method was immunoSEQ multiplex PCR. The sample contains roughly 130,000 clones, approximately 80% of which appear only once. The chain is built from TRBV28 and TRBJ2-2, with a possible D match to TRBD2 (6 bases). The sequenced sample was PBMCs. The receptor was derived from a man younger than 30 in good health and CMV-seronegative. CDR3 sequence reads: CASSPGGTIITGELFF. The DNA for the CDR3 is TGTGCCAGCAGTCCAGGCGGGACCATTATCACCGGGGAGCTGTTTTTT.